The T cell receptor beta chain described here comes from a study of beta chain features in type 1 diabetes. Whole-study results and caveats: Healthy donors had naive, central memory and Treg TCRB repertoires that appeared less similar than those seen among patients. cDNA-based reads could over-represent cells with high TCR expression.

Of the isolated RNA, all was reverse transcribed, and so the sequenced material was expressed TCRB transcripts. Clones were sequenced by immunoSEQ multiplex PCR, and TCRdb holds only the in-frame ones, with some missing. The sample holds just under 150,000 clones, about 10% seen once. Per germline, CDR1 SGHDT and CDR2 YYEEEE. Trimming shortened V by 1 base and J by 6 bases, and 15 bases separated the two germline ends. This CDR3 has 15 residues. Note on this clone: The antigen is not known.

The sequence was collected from a young man in good health. Sequenced sample: naive CD4+ T cells from blood. The chain combines TRBV5-6 with TRBJ2-3; D gene ambiguous. The CDR3 DNA reads as TGTGCCAGCAGCTTGCTCGGCCCAGAGAGGGATACGCAGTATTTT. Translation: CASSLLGPERDTQYF.